This record covers a single T cell receptor beta chain. Its specificity is not known. The sample belongs to a study of graft-versus-host responses after intestinal transplantation. Overall study: Uniformly, recipients were administered anti-thymocyte globulin induction with subsequent tacrolimus and steroids for around 3 years. Regarding the study as a whole: Graft-versus-host to host-versus-graft clonal ratios in allografts were high in patients with graft-donor T cell macrochimerism. Recipient marrow harbored GvH clones, some of which surfaced first in ileum or blood.

Profiled with immunoSEQ multiplex PCR; TCRdb holds only in-frame clones, not every one. The sample consists of approximately 10,000 clones, roughly 90% of them appearing once. Germline V lookup: CDR1 MDHEN, CDR2 SYDVKM. The CDR3 totals 16 residues. V lost 0 bases to trimming and J lost 7 bases; unmatched junction nucleotides: 9. This chain uses TRBV28 with TRBJ2-4, with TRBD1 matching 7 bases. The specimen comprised PBMCs, sampled 242 days after intestinal transplant. This TCR came from a human patient who received an intestinal transplant, so some T cells may come from the graft donor. CDR3 nucleotide sequence: TGTGCCAGCAGTTTATGGCAAGGGGGCAGTGTGAACATTCAGTACTTC. It encodes CASSLWQGGSVNIQYF.